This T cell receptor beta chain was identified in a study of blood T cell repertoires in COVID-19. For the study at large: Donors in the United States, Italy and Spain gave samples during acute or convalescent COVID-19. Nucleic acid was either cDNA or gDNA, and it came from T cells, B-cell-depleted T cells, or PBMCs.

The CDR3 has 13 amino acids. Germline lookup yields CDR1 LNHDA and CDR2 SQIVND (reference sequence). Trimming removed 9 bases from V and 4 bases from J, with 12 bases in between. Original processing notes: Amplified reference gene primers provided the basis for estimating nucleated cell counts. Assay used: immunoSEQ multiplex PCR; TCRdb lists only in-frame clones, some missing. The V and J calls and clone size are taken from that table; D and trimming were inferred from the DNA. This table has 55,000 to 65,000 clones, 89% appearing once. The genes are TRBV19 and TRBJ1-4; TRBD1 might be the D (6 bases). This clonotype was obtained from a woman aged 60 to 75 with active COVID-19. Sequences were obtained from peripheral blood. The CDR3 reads CASLGTLNEKLFF. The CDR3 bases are TGTGCCAGCCTCGGGACACTTAATGAAAAACTGTTTTTT.